Listed below are T cell receptor beta chains from one sample, sequenced in a study of shared clonotypes between healthy human individuals. This table comes from immunoSEQ multiplex PCR, and its TCRdb copy is limited to in-frame clones, with some not included. Altogether millions of clones are present, over 85% being singletons, with the ten largest covering 0.13%. The sequencing input was naive CD4+ T cells sorted from blood. The receptors originated from a young man in good health. The CDR3 runs from the conserved cysteine through the conserved F or W. The D gene is left open where the match is weak.

V gene	J gene	D gene	CDR3 protein	CDR3 DNA
TRBV11-2	TRBJ2-7	NA	CASSPRHLAFREQYF	TGTGCCAGCAGCCCTCGTCATTTGGCTTTTAGGGAGCAGTACTTC
TRBV6-5	TRBJ1-5	NA	CASSSGTENQPQHF	TGTGCCAGCAGTTCCGGGACCGAGAATCAGCCCCAGCATTTT
TRBV7-2	TRBJ2-2	NA	CASSARGPTNTGELFF	TGTGCCAGCAGCGCCAGGGGCCCAACAAACACCGGGGAGCTGTTTTTT
TRBV5-4	TRBJ2-3	TRBD1	CASSLPDRLNTDTQYF	TGTGCCAGCAGCCTTCCGGACAGGCTTAACACAGATACGCAGTATTTT
TRBV7-2	TRBJ1-1	NA	CASSLVEGLNTEAFF	TGTGCCAGCAGCTTAGTAGAGGGATTGAACACTGAAGCTTTCTTT
TRBV4-1	TRBJ2-3	NA	CASSQSAGRATDTQYF	TGCGCCAGCAGCCAATCTGCCGGACGGGCCACAGATACGCAGTATTTT
TRBV5-1	TRBJ2-7	NA	CASSSATGISRGHEQYF	TGCGCCAGCAGCTCCGCGACGGGTATATCAAGGGGTCACGAGCAGTACTTC
TRBV7-9	TRBJ1-1	NA	CASSLTRGPGNTEAFF	TGTGCCAGCAGCTTAACTCGGGGGCCGGGGAACACTGAAGCTTTCTTT
TRBV11-2	TRBJ2-3	TRBD1	CASSLVWTGRTDTQYF	TGTGCCAGCAGCTTAGTTTGGACAGGGCGCACAGATACGCAGTATTTT
TRBV4-3	TRBJ2-1	TRBD2	CASSLWTSGSHNEQFF	TGCGCCAGCAGCTTATGGACTAGCGGGAGCCACAATGAGCAGTTCTTC
TRBV10-3	TRBJ2-7	NA	CAISERRDGTYEQYF	TGTGCCATCAGTGAGCGACGGGACGGGACCTACGAGCAGTACTTC